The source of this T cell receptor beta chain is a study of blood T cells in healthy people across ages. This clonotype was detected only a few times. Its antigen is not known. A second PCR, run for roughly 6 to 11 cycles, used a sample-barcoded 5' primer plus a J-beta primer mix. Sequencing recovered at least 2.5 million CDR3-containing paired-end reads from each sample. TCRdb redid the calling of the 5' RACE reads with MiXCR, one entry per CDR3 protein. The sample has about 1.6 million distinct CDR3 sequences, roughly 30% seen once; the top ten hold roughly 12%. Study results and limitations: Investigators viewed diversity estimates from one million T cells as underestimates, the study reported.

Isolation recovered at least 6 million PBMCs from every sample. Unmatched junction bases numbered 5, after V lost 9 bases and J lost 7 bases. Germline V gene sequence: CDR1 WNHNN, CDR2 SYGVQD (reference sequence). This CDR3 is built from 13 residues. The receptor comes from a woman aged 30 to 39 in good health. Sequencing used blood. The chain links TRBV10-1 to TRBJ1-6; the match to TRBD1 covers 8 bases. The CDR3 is CARSGGSNSPLHF. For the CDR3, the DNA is TGCGCCAGATCAGGGGGCTCAAATTCACCCCTCCACTTT.